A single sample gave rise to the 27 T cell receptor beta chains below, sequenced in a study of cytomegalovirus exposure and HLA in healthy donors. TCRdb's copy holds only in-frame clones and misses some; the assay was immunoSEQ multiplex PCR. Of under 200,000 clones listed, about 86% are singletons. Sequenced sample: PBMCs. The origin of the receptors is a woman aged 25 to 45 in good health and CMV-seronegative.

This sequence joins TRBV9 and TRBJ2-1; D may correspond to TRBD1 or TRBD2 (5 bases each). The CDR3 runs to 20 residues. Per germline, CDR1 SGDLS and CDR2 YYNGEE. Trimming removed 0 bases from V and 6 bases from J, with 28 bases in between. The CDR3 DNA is TGTGCCAGCAGCGTAGTACCGGGACCCAGGGCTCGGGGATGGGTCAATGAGCAGTTCTTC. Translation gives CASSVVPGPRARGWVNEQFF. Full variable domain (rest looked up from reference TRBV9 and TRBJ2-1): DSGVTQTPKHLITATGQRVTLRCSPRSGDLSVYWYQQSLDQGLQFLIQYYNGEERAKGNILERFSAQQFPDLHSELNLSSLELGDSALYFCASSVVPGPRARGWVNEQFFGPGTRLTVL.

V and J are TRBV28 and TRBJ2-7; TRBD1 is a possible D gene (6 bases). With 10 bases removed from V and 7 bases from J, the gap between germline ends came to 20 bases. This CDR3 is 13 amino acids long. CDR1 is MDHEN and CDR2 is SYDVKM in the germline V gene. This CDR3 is CATRGGGPGEQYF. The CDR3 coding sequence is TGTGCCACCAGGGGTGGAGGCCCCGGGGAGCAGTACTTC.

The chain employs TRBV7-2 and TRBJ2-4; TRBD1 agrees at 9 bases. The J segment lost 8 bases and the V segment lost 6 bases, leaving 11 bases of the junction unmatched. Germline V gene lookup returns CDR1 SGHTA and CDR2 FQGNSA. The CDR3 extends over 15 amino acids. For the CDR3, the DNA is TGTGCCAGCAGTTCACCCGGGACAGGGTACCACATTCAGTACTTC. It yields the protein CASSSPGTGYHIQYF.

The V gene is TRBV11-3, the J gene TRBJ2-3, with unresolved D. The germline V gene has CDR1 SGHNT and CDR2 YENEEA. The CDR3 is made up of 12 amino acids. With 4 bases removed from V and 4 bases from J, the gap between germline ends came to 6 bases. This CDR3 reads CASSSRPDTQYF. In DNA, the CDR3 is TGTGCCAGCAGCTCACGGCCAGATACGCAGTATTTT.

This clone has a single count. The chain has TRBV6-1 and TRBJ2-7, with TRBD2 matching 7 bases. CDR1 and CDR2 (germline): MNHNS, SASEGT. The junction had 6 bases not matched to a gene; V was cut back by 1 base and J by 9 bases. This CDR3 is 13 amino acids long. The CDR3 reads CASSEGGSGTQYF. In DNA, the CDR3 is TGTGCCAGCAGTGAAGGCGGGAGCGGTACGCAGTACTTC.

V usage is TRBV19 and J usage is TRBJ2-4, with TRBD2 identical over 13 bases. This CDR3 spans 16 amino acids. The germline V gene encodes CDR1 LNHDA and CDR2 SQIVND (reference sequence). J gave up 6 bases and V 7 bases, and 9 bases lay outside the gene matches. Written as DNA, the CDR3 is TGTGCCAGTACAGGACTAGCGGGAGTTCGTGGAAACATTCAGTACTTC. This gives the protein CASTGLAGVRGNIQYF.

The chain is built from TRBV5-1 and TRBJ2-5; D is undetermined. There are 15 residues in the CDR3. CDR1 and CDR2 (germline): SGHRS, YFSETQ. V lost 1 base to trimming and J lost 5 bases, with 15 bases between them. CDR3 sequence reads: CASSLSTPSRETQYF. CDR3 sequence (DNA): TGCGCCAGCAGCTTGTCCACCCCGTCCCGTGAGACCCAGTACTTC.

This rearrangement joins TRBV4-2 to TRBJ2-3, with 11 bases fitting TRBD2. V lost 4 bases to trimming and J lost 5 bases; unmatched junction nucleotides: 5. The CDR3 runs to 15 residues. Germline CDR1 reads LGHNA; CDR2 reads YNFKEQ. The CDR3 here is CASSPTSGIRDTQYF. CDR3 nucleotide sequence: TGTGCCAGCAGCCCGACTAGCGGGATTAGAGATACGCAGTATTTT.

The CDR3 here is CASSQGARGANVLTF. The CDR3 DNA follows: TGTGCCAGCAGTCAGGGGGCGAGGGGGGCCAACGTCCTGACTTTC. This chain links TRBV28 with TRBJ2-6; 8 nucleotides match TRBD1. CDR3 size: 15 residues. Trimming at V came to 5 bases and at J to 4 bases, leaving 4 bases not matched to a gene. The germline CDR1 and CDR2 sequences are MDHEN and SYDVKM.

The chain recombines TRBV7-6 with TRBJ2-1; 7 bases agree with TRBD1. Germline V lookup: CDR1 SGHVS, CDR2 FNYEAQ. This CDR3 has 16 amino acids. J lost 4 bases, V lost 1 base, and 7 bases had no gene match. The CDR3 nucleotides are TGTGCCAGCAGCTTAGGGGCCCGGGACAGATACAATGAGCAGTTCTTC. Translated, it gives CASSLGARDRYNEQFF.

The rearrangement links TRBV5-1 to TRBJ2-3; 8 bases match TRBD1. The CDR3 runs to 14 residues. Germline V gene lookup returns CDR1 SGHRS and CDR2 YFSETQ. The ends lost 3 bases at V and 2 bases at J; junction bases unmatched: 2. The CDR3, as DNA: TGCGCCAGCAGCTCAGGGGGCGTCACAGATACGCAGTATTTT. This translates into CASSSGGVTDTQYF.

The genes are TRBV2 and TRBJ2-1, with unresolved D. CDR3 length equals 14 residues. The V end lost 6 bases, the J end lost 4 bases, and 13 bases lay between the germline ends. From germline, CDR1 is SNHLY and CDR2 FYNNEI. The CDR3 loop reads CASRGRAGYNEQFF. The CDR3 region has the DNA TGTGCCAGCAGGGGTCGGGCCGGGTACAATGAGCAGTTCTTC.

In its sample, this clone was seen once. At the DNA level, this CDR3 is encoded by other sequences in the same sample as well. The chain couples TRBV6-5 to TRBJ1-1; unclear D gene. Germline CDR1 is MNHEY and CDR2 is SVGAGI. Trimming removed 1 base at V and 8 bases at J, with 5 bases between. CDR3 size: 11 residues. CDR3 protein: CASSYWGEAFF. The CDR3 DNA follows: TGTGCCAGCAGTTACTGGGGAGAAGCTTTCTTT.

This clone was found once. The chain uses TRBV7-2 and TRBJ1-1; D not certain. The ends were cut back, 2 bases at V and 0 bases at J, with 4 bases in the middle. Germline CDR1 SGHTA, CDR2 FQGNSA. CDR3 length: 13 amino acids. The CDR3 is CASSLIMNTEAFF. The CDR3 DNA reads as TGTGCCAGCAGCTTAATCATGAACACTGAAGCTTTCTTT. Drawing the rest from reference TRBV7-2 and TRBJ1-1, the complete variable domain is GAGVSQSPSNKVTEKGKDVELRCDPISGHTALYWYRQSLGQGLEFLIYFQGNSAPDKSGLPSDRFSAERTGGSVSTLTIQRTQQEDSAVYLCASSLIMNTEAFFGQGTRLTVV.

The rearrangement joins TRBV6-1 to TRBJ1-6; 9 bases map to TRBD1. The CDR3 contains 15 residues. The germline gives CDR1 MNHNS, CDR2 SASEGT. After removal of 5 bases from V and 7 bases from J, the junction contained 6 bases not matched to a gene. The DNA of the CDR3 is TGTGCCAGCAGTCCCGGGACAGGGAAAAATTCACCCCTCCACTTT. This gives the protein CASSPGTGKNSPLHF.

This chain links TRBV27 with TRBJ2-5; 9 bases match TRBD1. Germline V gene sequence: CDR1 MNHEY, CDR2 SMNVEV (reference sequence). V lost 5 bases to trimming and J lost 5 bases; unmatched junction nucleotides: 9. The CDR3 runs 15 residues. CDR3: CASSIAGTGIETQYF. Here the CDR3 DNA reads TGTGCCAGCAGTATAGCCGGGACAGGGATCGAGACCCAGTACTTC.

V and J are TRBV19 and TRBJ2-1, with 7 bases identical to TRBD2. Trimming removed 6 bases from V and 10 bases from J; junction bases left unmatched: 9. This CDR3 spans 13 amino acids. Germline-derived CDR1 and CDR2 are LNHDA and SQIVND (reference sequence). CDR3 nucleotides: TGTGCCAGTAGCAATCCGACTAGCTGGGAGCAGTTCTTC. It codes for CASSNPTSWEQFF.

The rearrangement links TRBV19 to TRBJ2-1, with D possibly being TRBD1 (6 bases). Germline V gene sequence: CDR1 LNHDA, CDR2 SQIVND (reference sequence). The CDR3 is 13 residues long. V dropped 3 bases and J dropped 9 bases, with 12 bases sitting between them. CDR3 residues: CASSISGTTEQFF. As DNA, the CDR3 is TGTGCCAGTAGTATTTCCGGGACAACTGAGCAGTTCTTC.

The DNA of the CDR3 is TGTGCCAGCAGCCCTCACCGCGGGAGAGGGACAGATACGCAGTATTTT. As protein: CASSPHRGRGTDTQYF. The V call is TRBV27, the J call TRBJ2-3; TRBD2 agrees at 7 bases. Trimming took 6 bases from V and 3 from J; bases not matched to a gene: 12. The CDR3 is made up of 16 amino acids. CDR1 MNHEY and CDR2 SMNVEV come from the germline V gene (reference sequence).

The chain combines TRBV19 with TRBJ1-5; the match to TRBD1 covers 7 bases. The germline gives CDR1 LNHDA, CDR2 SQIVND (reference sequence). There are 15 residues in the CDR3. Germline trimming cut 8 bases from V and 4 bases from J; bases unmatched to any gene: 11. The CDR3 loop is CASAWYGTENQPQHF. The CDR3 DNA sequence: TGTGCCAGTGCTTGGTATGGGACAGAGAATCAGCCCCAGCATTTT.

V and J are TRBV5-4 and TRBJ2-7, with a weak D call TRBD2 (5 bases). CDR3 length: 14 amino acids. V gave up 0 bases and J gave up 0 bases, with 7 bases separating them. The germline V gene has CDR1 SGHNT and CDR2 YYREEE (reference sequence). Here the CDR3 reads CASSLDGNSYEQYF. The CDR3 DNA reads TGTGCCAGCAGCTTGGACGGGAACTCCTACGAGCAGTACTTC.

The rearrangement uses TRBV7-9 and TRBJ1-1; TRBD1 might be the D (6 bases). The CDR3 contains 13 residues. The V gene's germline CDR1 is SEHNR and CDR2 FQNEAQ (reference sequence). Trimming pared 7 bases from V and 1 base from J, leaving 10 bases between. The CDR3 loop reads CASMLGGNTEAFF. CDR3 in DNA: TGTGCCAGCATGTTAGGGGGGAACACTGAAGCTTTCTTT.

CDR3 sequence reads: CASSPNRDEQYF. The CDR3 region has the DNA TGTGCCAGCAGCCCGAACCGAGACGAGCAGTACTTC. The gene calls are TRBV9 and TRBJ2-7; the D is unclear. Trimming stripped 4 bases from V and 5 bases from J, with 10 bases between. CDR1 and CDR2 from the germline V gene are SGDLS and YYNGEE. The CDR3 is made up of 12 amino acids.

CDR3 amino acids: CASSVESGVFTEAFF. CDR3 bases: TGTGCCAGCAGCGTAGAATCAGGGGTTTTTACTGAAGCTTTCTTT. V gene TRBV9 combines with J gene TRBJ1-1, with a tentative D call TRBD1 (6 bases). This CDR3 contains 15 residues. V dropped 0 bases and J dropped 5 bases, with 14 bases sitting between them. Germline values: CDR1 SGDLS, CDR2 YYNGEE.

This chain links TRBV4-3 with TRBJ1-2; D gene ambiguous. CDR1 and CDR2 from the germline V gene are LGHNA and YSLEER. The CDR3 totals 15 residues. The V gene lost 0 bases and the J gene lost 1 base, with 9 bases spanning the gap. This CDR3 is CASSQEAGINYGYTF. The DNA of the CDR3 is TGCGCCAGCAGCCAAGAGGCCGGGATTAACTATGGCTACACCTTC.

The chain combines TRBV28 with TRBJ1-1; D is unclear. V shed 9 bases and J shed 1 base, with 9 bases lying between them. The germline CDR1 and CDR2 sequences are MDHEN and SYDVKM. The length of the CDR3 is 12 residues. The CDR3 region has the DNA TGTGCCAGTAAGCCTTCGAACACTGAAGCTTTCTTT. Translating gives CASKPSNTEAFF.

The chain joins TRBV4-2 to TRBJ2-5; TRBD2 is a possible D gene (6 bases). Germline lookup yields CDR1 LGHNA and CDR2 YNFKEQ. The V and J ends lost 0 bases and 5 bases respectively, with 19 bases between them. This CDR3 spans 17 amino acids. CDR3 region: CASSQDLGGSLRETQYF. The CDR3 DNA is TGTGCCAGCAGCCAAGATCTGGGGGGATCCCTTAGGGAGACCCAGTACTTC.